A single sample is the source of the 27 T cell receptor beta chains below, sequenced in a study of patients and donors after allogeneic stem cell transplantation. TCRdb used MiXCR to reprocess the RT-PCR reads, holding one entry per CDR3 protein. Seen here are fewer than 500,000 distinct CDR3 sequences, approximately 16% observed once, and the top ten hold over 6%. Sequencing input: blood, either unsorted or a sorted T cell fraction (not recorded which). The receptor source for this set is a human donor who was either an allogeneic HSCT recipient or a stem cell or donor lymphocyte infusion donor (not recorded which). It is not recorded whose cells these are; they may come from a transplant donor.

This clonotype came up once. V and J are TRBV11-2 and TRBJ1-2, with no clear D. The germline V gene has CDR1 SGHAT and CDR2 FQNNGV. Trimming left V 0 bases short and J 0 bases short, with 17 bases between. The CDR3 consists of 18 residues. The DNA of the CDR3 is TGTGCCAGCAGCTTAGATGACCCCTGGGCAGGAGCTAACTATGGCTACACCTTC. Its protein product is CASSLDDPWAGANYGYTF.

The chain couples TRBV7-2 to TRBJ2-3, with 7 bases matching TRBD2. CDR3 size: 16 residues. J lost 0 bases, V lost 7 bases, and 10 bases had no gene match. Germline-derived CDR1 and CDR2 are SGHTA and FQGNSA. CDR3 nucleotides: TGTGCCAGCACCTCCCCGGGACTACCGAGCACAGATACGCAGTATTTT. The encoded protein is CASTSPGLPSTDTQYF.

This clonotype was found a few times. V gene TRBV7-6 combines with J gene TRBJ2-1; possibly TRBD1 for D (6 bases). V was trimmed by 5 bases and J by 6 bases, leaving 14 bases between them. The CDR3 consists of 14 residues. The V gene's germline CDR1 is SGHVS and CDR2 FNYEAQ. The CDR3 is CASSRGHLVNEQFF. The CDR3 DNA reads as TGTGCCAGCAGCCGGGGACATTTAGTCAATGAGCAGTTCTTC.

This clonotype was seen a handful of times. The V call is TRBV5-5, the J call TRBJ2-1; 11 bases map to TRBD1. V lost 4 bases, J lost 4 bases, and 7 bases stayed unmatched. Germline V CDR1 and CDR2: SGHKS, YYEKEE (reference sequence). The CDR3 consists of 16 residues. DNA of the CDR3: TGTGCCAGCAGCCCAGGACAGGGGGCGATTTACAATGAGCAGTTCTTC. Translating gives CASSPGQGAIYNEQFF.

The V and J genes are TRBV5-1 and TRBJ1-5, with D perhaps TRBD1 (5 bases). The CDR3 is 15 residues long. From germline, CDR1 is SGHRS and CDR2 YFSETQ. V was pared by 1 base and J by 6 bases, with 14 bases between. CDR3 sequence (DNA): TGCGCCAGCAGCTTGTATGGGCAGGGCGGTCAGCCCCAGCATTTT. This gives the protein CASSLYGQGGQPQHF.

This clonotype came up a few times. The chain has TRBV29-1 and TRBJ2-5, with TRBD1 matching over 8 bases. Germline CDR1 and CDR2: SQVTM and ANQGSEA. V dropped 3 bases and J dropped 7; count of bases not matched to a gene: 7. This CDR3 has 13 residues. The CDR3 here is CSVDKQGVVTQYF. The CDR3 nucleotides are TGCAGCGTTGATAAACAGGGGGTGGTGACCCAGTACTTC.

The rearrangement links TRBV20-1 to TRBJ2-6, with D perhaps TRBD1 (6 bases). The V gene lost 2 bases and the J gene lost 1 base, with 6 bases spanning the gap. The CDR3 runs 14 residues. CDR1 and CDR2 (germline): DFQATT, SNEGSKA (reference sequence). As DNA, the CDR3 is TGCAGTGCTAGAACAGGGTCTGGGGCCAACGTCCTGACTTTC. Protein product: CSARTGSGANVLTF.

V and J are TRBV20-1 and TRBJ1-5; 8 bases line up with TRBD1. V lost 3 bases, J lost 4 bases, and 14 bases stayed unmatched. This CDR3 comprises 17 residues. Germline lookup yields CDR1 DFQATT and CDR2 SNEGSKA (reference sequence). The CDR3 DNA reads TGCAGTGCTAGCTACTACCCCCGGGACAGGTGGAATCAGCCCCAGCATTTT. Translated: CSASYYPRDRWNQPQHF.

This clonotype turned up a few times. The DNA for the CDR3 is TGTGCCAGCAGTTACCGGGACTGGGGTCTCGAGCAGTACTTC. It is translated as CASSYRDWGLEQYF. The V and J genes are TRBV12-3 or TRBV12-4 and TRBJ2-7; D perhaps matches TRBD2 (6 bases). The CDR3 has 14 amino acids. V was shortened by 4 bases and J by 6 bases, with 16 bases between the two germline ends.

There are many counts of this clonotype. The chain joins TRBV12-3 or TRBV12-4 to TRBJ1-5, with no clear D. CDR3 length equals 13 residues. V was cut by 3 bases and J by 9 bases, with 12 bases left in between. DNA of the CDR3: TGTGCCAGCAGTTTGATACGGGGTGCGCCCCAGCATTTT. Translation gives CASSLIRGAPQHF.

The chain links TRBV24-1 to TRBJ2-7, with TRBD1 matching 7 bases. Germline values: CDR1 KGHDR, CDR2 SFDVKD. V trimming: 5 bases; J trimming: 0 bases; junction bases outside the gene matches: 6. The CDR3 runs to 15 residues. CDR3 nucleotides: TGTGCCACCAGTGCCAGACAGGGTAGCTCCTACGAGCAGTACTTC. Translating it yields CATSARQGSSYEQYF.

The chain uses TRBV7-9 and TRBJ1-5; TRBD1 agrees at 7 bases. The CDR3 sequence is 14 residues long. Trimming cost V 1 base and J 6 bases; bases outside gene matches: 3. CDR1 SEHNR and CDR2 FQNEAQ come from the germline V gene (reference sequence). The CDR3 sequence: CASSLGQGVQPQHF. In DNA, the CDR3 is TGTGCCAGCAGCTTAGGGCAGGGGGTTCAGCCCCAGCATTTT. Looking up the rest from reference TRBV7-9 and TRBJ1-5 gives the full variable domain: DTGVSQNPRHKITKRGQNVTFRCDPISEHNRLYWYRQTLGQGPEFLTYFQNEAQLEKSRLLSDRFSAERPKGSFSTLEIQRTEQGDSAMYLCASSLGQGVQPQHFGDGTRLSIL.

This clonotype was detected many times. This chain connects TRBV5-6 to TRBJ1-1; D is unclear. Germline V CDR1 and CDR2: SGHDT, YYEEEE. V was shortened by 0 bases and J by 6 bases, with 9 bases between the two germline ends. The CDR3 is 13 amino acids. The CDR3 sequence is CASSLVVGAEAFF. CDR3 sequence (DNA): TGTGCCAGCAGCTTGGTAGTAGGCGCTGAAGCTTTCTTT.

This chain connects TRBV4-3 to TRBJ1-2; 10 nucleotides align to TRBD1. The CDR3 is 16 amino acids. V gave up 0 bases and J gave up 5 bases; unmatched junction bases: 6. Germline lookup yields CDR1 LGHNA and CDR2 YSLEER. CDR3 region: CASSQDAGQGKYGYTF. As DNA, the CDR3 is TGCGCCAGCAGCCAAGATGCGGGACAGGGGAAGTATGGCTACACCTTC.

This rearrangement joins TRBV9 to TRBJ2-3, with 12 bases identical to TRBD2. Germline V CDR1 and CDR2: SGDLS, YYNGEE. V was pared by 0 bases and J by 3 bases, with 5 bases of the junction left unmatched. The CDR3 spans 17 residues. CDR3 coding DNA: TGTGCCAGCAGCGTAGATCCTAGCGGGGGGGCAACAGATACGCAGTATTTT. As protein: CASSVDPSGGATDTQYF.

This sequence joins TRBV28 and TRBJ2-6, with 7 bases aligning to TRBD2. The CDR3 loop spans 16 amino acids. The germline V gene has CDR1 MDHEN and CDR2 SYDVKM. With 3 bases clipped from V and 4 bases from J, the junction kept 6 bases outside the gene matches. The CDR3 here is CASSLGGSRGANVLTF. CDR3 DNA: TGTGCCAGCAGTTTGGGCGGGAGTCGCGGGGCCAACGTCCTGACTTTC.

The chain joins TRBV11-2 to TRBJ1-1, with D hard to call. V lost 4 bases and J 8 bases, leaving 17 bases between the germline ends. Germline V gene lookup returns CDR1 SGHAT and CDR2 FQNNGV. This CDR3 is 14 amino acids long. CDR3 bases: TGTGCCAGCAGCTCATGGAAGGAGGGTTGGGAAGCTTTCTTT. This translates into CASSSWKEGWEAFF.

CDR3 nucleotides: TGCAGCGTTGAAGGGCAGCTCACAGATACGCAGTATTTT. Its translation: CSVEGQLTDTQYF. V is TRBV29-1 and J is TRBJ2-3; D is uncertain. Germline CDR1 and CDR2: SQVTM and ANQGSEA. The CDR3 is 13 residues long. V lost 1 base and J 2 bases, leaving 7 bases between the germline ends.

CDR3 DNA sequence: TGTGCCAGCAGCCAAGATGACCTAGGTGGAGATACGCAGTATTTT. Protein sequence: CASSQDDLGGDTQYF. The genes are TRBV4-2 and TRBJ2-3, with unresolved D. V gave up 0 bases and J gave up 5 bases, with 12 bases separating them. Germline V gives CDR1 LGHNA, CDR2 YNFKEQ. The CDR3 is made up of 15 amino acids.

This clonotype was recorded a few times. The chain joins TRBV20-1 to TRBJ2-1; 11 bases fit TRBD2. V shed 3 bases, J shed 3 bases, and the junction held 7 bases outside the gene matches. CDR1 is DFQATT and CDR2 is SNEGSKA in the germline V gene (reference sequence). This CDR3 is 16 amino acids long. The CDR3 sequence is CSASRQLAGGYNEQFF. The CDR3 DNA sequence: TGCAGTGCTAGCCGACAGCTAGCGGGGGGCTACAATGAGCAGTTCTTC.

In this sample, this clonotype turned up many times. CDR3 protein: CASSSTSLETQYF. Here the CDR3 DNA reads TGTGCCAGCAGTTCGACTAGTTTAGAGACCCAGTACTTC. The chain has TRBV12-3 or TRBV12-4 and TRBJ2-5; possibly TRBD2 for D (6 bases). Trimming pared 4 bases from V and 4 bases from J, leaving 10 bases between. CDR3 length: 13 residues.

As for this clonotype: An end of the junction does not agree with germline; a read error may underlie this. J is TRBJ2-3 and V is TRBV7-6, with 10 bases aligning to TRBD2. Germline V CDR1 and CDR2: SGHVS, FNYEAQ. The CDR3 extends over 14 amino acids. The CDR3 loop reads CATSSGGVTDTQYF. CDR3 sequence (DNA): TGTGCCACCAGCAGCGGGGGGGTCACAGATACGCAGTATTTT.

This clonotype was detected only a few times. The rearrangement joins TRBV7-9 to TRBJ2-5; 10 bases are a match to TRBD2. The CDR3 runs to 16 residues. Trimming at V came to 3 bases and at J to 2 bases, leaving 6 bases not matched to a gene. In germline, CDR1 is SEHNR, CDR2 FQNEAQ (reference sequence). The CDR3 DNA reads TGTGCCAGCAGCTTGAGACTAGCGGGTAGACAAGAGACCCAGTACTTC. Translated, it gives CASSLRLAGRQETQYF.

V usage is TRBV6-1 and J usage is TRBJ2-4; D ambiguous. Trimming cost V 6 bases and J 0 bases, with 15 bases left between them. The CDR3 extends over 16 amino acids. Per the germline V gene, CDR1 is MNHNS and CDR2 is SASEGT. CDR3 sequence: CASSPRGPVAKNIQYF. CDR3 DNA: TGTGCCAGCAGCCCCCGAGGACCCGTAGCCAAAAACATTCAGTACTTC.

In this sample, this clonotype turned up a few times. The CDR3 sequence is CASSYQGSLGRTDTQYF. The DNA for the CDR3 is TGTGCCAGCAGTTACCAGGGATCTCTAGGGCGCACAGATACGCAGTATTTT. The genes are TRBV6-5 and TRBJ2-3; D perhaps matches TRBD1 (5 bases). Between the trimmed V and J ends, which lost 2 bases and 1 base, there was a span of 16 bases. The germline V gene has CDR1 MNHEY and CDR2 SVGAGI. CDR3 length: 17 amino acids.

The DNA for the CDR3 is TGCGCCAGCAGCCAAGAAATGGGGGCAGGCGCCCCGGGAACCCAGTACTTC. Translating gives CASSQEMGAGAPGTQYF. The gene calls are TRBV4-1 and TRBJ2-5, with D maybe TRBD1 (6 bases). Trimming stripped 0 bases from V and 8 bases from J, with 22 bases between. This CDR3 has 17 amino acids. CDR1 and CDR2 from the germline V gene are MGHRA and YSYEKL.

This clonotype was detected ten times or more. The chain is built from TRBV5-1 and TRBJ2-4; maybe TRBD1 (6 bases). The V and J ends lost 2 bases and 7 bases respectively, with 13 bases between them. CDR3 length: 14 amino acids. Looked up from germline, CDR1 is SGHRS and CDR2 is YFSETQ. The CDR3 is CASSFGQNENIQYF. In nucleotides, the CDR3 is TGCGCCAGCAGCTTCGGACAGAACGAGAACATTCAGTACTTC.